This T cell receptor (beta chain) was sequenced during a study of T cells after yellow fever vaccination. In TCRdb, the 5' RACE reads were re-called with MiXCR into one record per CDR3 protein. The sample gives a few hundred thousand distinct CDR3 sequences, approximately 18% of which show up once; roughly a sixth is in the top ten. The germline gives CDR1 DFQATT, CDR2 SNEGSKA (reference sequence). This CDR3 region has 12 residues. Deletions cut 3 bases from V and 8 bases from J, with 13 bases between. Notes on the study in general: Contamination of FACS-sorted repertoires by abundant clonotypes from the bulk population could occur.

This clonotype occurred many times. What it binds is unknown. The TCR originated in a man aged 18 to 29 who received the YFV17D yellow fever vaccine. V is TRBV20-1 and J is TRBJ1-2, with D possibly matching TRBD1 (5 bases). The sample consisted of PBMCs, taken before the yellow fever booster vaccination. The DNA for the CDR3 is TGCAGTGCTAGTGCAGGGCTAGGAGGCTACACCTTC. Amino acid sequence: CSASAGLGGYTF.